The subject of this entry is one T cell receptor beta chain. No antigen is known for it. The entry originates in a study of T-cell memory formation after mild COVID-19. Study overall: TCR clusters largely stayed donor specific. Study-wide results and limits: Some SARS-CoV-2-responding clones were already detected in memory before infection. Clones which contracted sat mainly in CM and EM if CD4+, and in EMRA if CD8+.

Sample barcodes and UMIs were carried by the TCR alpha and TCR beta cDNA libraries that 5'RACE generated with constant-segment primers. One entry per CDR3 protein results from TCRdb running MiXCR on the 5' RACE reads. This table has fewer than 650,000 distinct CDR3 sequences, less than 25% appearing once. V was trimmed by 2 bases and J by 4 bases, leaving 8 bases between them. Germline V gives CDR1 LGHDT, CDR2 YNNKEL (reference sequence). The CDR3 spans 14 residues. The TCR originated in an adult woman who had mild COVID-19 (a few samples of this study predate the infection). Cell type and time point are not known. The V call is TRBV3-1, the J call TRBJ2-2; the D is unclear. The source material was PBMCs or a T cell subset sorted from them (not recorded which). The CDR3 DNA sequence: TGTGCCAGCAGCCAACCAGTCCCCACCGGGGAGCTGTTTTTT. Translating it yields CASSQPVPTGELFF.